One and the same sample provided the 25 T cell receptor beta chains below, sequenced in a study of shared clonotypes between healthy human individuals. The table came from immunoSEQ multiplex PCR; TCRdb's copy has only in-frame clones and leaves some out. In the table there are hundreds of thousands of clones, roughly 96% of which are singletons. In the naive CD8 group, cells lacked CD45RO and were positively selected for CCR7, so terminally differentiated effector memory CD45RA+ cells were left out. Sequencing was carried out using naive CD8+ T cells sorted from blood. These receptors were obtained from a woman between 25 and 40 years old in good health.

This clone has only one observation. The chain has TRBV4-1 and TRBJ2-1, with TRBD2 matching over 9 bases. The CDR3 consists of 15 residues. J gave up 12 bases and V 0 bases, and 9 bases lay outside the gene matches. CDR1 is MGHRA and CDR2 is YSYEKL in the germline V gene. Here the CDR3 reads CASSQEGGLALGQFF. The DNA of the CDR3 is TGCGCCAGCAGCCAAGAAGGTGGACTAGCGTTGGGGCAGTTCTTC.

This clone showed up just once. The rearrangement joins TRBV5-3 to TRBJ2-7; D unclear. TRBV5-3 is an ORF, and what it does is uncertain. The CDR3 has 12 amino acids. V was clipped by 2 bases and J by 6 bases, with 9 bases between them. CDR3 sequence (DNA): TGTGCCAGAAGCTTACTACGGTGCGAGCAGTACTTC. Protein: CARSLLRCEQYF.

V gene TRBV7-8 combines with J gene TRBJ2-7, with D perhaps assigned TRBD1 or TRBD2 (5 bases each). Trimming stripped 1 base from V and 2 bases from J, with 15 bases between. CDR1 is SGHVS and CDR2 is FQNEAQ in the germline V gene. CDR3 length: 16 residues. In nucleotides, the CDR3 is TGTGCCAGCAGCTTAGAATCGGGGCAGGGAACCTACGAGCAGTACTTC. Translating it yields CASSLESGQGTYEQYF.

The rearrangement links TRBV28 to TRBJ2-1, with a possible D match to TRBD1 (6 bases). V dropped 1 base and J dropped 1 base, with 20 bases sitting between them. This CDR3 has 19 amino acids. The germline CDR1 and CDR2 sequences are MDHEN and SYDVKM. Here the CDR3 DNA reads TGTGCCAGCAGTTTATTTCTTGTCATGGGGGCTTCTTCCTACAATGAGCAGTTCTTC. As protein: CASSLFLVMGASSYNEQFF.

J is TRBJ2-2 and V is TRBV29-1, with 11 bases lining up with TRBD2. Per the germline V gene, CDR1 is SQVTM and CDR2 is ANQGSEA. This CDR3 comprises 14 residues. CDR3 sequence: CRDSGRANTGELFF. CDR3 in DNA: TGCAGAGATAGCGGGAGGGCGAACACCGGGGAGCTGTTTTTT.

Concerning this clone: In the same sample, other DNA sequences code for this CDR3. The rearrangement uses TRBV27 and TRBJ1-1; 7 nucleotides align to TRBD1. Germline V lookup: CDR1 MNHEY, CDR2 SMNVEV (reference sequence). CDR3 length: 11 residues. Trimming removed 6 bases from V and 6 bases from J; junction bases left unmatched: 1. CDR3: CASSQGAEAFF. The CDR3 coding sequence is TGTGCCAGCAGCCAGGGGGCTGAAGCTTTCTTT.

This chain uses TRBV5-6 with TRBJ2-7; 9 bases are a match to TRBD2. J lost 5 bases, V lost 5 bases, and 5 bases had no gene match. The CDR3 has 13 amino acids. In germline, CDR1 is SGHDT, CDR2 YYEEEE. The DNA of the CDR3 is TGTGCCAGCAGTCCGGGACTAGCCCACGAGCAGTACTTC. Amino acid sequence: CASSPGLAHEQYF. The entire variable domain, with the rest obtained from reference TRBV5-6 and TRBJ2-7, is as follows: DAGVTQSPTHLIKTRGQQVTLRCSPKSGHDTVSWYQQALGQGPQFIFQYYEEEERQRGNFPDRFSGHQFPNYSSELNVNALLLGDSALYLCASSPGLAHEQYFGPGTRLTVT.

The rearrangement joins TRBV10-3 to TRBJ1-1, with TRBD1 matching 9 bases. The ends lost 3 bases at V and 4 bases at J; junction bases unmatched: 6. The CDR3 has 15 residues. Germline assignment: CDR1 ENHRY and CDR2 SYGVKD. The CDR3 bases are TGTGCCATCAGTGAAGGGACAGGGAGTTTCACTGAAGCTTTCTTT. Protein sequence: CAISEGTGSFTEAFF.

This clone was found once. CDR3 region: CASSLAGQGSPEQYF. The CDR3 nucleotides are TGTGCCAGCAGCTTAGCGGGACAGGGCTCTCCTGAGCAGTACTTC. The genes are TRBV11-1 and TRBJ2-7; TRBD1 agrees at 9 bases. The V segment lost 0 bases and the J segment 7 bases; nucleotides outside the gene matches: 7. Germline loops: CDR1 SGHAT, CDR2 FQDESV (reference sequence). The CDR3 sequence is 15 residues long.

The rearrangement links TRBV30 to TRBJ1-3; no clear D gene. The CDR3 contains 14 residues. V dropped 1 base and J dropped 0 bases, with 7 bases sitting between them. From germline, CDR1 is GTSNPN and CDR2 SVGIG (reference sequence). The CDR3 bases are TGTGCCTGGAGTGAGGGCAACTCTGGAAACACCATATATTTT. Its translation: CAWSEGNSGNTIYF.

The chain employs TRBV7-6 and TRBJ1-3, with no clear D. CDR1 and CDR2 (germline): SGHVS, FNYEAQ. V was clipped by 5 bases and J by 8 bases, with 13 bases between them. CDR3 size: 13 residues. The chain's CDR3 is CASSQKYGDTIYF. CDR3 in DNA: TGTGCCAGCAGCCAGAAATACGGAGACACCATATATTTT.

The V gene is TRBV4-2, the J gene TRBJ2-2, with 8 bases that match TRBD2. The germline V gene encodes CDR1 LGHNA and CDR2 YNFKEQ. V lost 4 bases, J lost 0 bases, and 19 bases stayed unmatched. The CDR3 has 21 residues. The CDR3: CASSPEGTAGGLETNTGELFF. The CDR3 DNA sequence: TGTGCCAGCAGCCCAGAAGGGACGGCGGGAGGACTTGAAACGAACACCGGGGAGCTGTTTTTT.

V gene TRBV7-9 combines with J gene TRBJ1-2; D not resolved. Between the trimmed V and J ends, which lost 7 bases and 4 bases, there was a span of 22 bases. Germline lookup yields CDR1 SEHNR and CDR2 FQNEAQ (reference sequence). This CDR3 has 16 amino acids. This CDR3 is CASNNGRALKGYGYTF. CDR3 in DNA: TGTGCCAGCAATAACGGGCGGGCCCTGAAGGGCTATGGCTACACCTTC.

This clone was observed a single time. V and J are TRBV28 and TRBJ2-7, with 7 bases that match TRBD1. Per the germline V gene, CDR1 is MDHEN and CDR2 is SYDVKM. V shed 4 bases, J shed 6 bases, and the junction held 21 bases outside the gene matches. The CDR3 has 18 residues. The CDR3 loop is CASSSTGTAKYSFFEQYF. The CDR3 nucleotides are TGTGCCAGCAGTTCAACCGGGACAGCTAAGTACTCCTTTTTCGAGCAGTACTTC.

On this clone itself: Other nucleotide sequences from this sample produce the same CDR3. The V gene is TRBV27, the J gene TRBJ2-1; D possibly corresponds to TRBD1 (5 bases). The CDR3 extends over 15 amino acids. Deletions cut 2 bases from V and 0 bases from J, with 8 bases between. In germline, CDR1 is MNHEY, CDR2 SMNVEV (reference sequence). The chain's CDR3 is CASSLTGSSYNEQFF. The CDR3 DNA follows: TGTGCCAGCAGTTTAACAGGAAGCTCCTACAATGAGCAGTTCTTC.

The rearrangement joins TRBV10-3 to TRBJ2-7, with unresolved D. Trimming stripped 2 bases from V and 4 bases from J, with 9 bases between. The germline V gene encodes CDR1 ENHRY and CDR2 SYGVKD. This CDR3 comprises 13 residues. The CDR3 reads CAISENPGYEQYF. The CDR3 coding sequence is TGTGCCATCAGTGAGAATCCCGGATACGAGCAGTACTTC.

The chain has TRBV9 and TRBJ2-5; D is uncertain. CDR3 size: 14 residues. Germline CDR1 reads SGDLS; CDR2 reads YYNGEE. V dropped 4 bases and J dropped 5 bases, with 15 bases sitting between them. In DNA, the CDR3 is TGTGCCAGCAGCTCGTTAGAACTTGAGGAGACCCAGTACTTC. It is translated as CASSSLELEETQYF.

The genes are TRBV2 and TRBJ2-7; 9 bases fit TRBD2. The V and J ends lost 6 bases and 2 bases, in that order; junction bases with no gene match: 8. The CDR3 is made up of 15 amino acids. Germline assignment: CDR1 SNHLY and CDR2 FYNNEI. CDR3 residues: CASRGLAGTAYEQYF. The DNA of the CDR3 is TGTGCCAGCAGAGGCCTAGCGGGAACCGCCTACGAGCAGTACTTC.

The CDR3 DNA sequence: TGTGCCAGCAGCTCGGAAACAGGGACAGATACGCAGTATTTT. This translates into CASSSETGTDTQYF. The chain combines TRBV7-3 with TRBJ2-3; weak D call: TRBD1 (6 bases). Germline V gene data show CDR1 as SGHTA and CDR2 as FQGTGA. V was trimmed by 4 bases and J by 3 bases, leaving 11 bases between them. The CDR3 length is 14 residues.

The chain is built from TRBV5-4 and TRBJ2-7; 11 nucleotides line up with TRBD2. The CDR3 totals 17 residues. The J segment lost 2 bases and the V segment lost 0 bases, leaving 7 bases of the junction unmatched. The germline V gene has CDR1 SGHNT and CDR2 YYREEE (reference sequence). The CDR3 protein is CASSLAPGLAATYEQYF. The CDR3 region has the DNA TGTGCCAGCAGCTTGGCCCCGGGACTAGCGGCCACCTACGAGCAGTACTTC.

The chain has TRBV28 and TRBJ1-5; 10 positions agree with TRBD1. The CDR3 length is 16 residues. Germline lookup yields CDR1 MDHEN and CDR2 SYDVKM. V shed 2 bases, J shed 4 bases, and the junction held 5 bases outside the gene matches. The CDR3 here is CASSLMPGQGNQPQHF. CDR3 DNA sequence: TGTGCCAGCAGTTTAATGCCGGGACAGGGGAATCAGCCCCAGCATTTT.

The gene calls are TRBV5-4 and TRBJ2-7; 9 bases map to TRBD1. This CDR3 contains 14 residues. Germline V gene data show CDR1 as SGHNT and CDR2 as YYREEE (reference sequence). The junction had 6 bases not matched to a gene; V was cut back by 4 bases and J by 4 bases. CDR3 nucleotides: TGTGCCAGCAGCGCGCCGGGACAGGGTTACGAGCAGTACTTC. It specifies CASSAPGQGYEQYF.

V gene TRBV6-1 combines with J gene TRBJ2-7; the match to TRBD2 covers 10 bases. V gave up 6 bases and J gave up 2 bases; unmatched junction bases: 4. CDR3 size: 14 residues. Germline V gene data show CDR1 as MNHNS and CDR2 as SASEGT. Here the CDR3 reads CASSGTSDAYEQYF. Written as DNA, the CDR3 is TGTGCCAGCAGCGGGACTAGCGACGCCTACGAGCAGTACTTC.

This sequence joins TRBV19 and TRBJ2-1; maybe TRBD2 (5 bases). Trimming pared 5 bases from V and 7 bases from J, leaving 18 bases between. Germline V CDR1 and CDR2: LNHDA, SQIVND (reference sequence). The CDR3 loop spans 15 amino acids. CDR3 amino acids: CASSLTSGIGNEQFF. The CDR3 DNA sequence: TGTGCCAGTAGTCTTACCTCGGGAATCGGAAATGAGCAGTTCTTC.

This clone was picked up one time. The chain is built from TRBV10-2 and TRBJ2-5; 7 bases line up with TRBD1. V was clipped by 4 bases and J by 2 bases; unmatched bases: 7. CDR1 and CDR2 from the germline V gene are WSHSY and SAAADI. The CDR3 covers 15 residues. CDR3 region: CASSADRTLQETQYF. DNA for the CDR3: TGCGCCAGCAGTGCGGACAGGACACTTCAAGAGACCCAGTACTTC.